The rows below give T cell receptor beta chains drawn from one sample of a study of blood T cell repertoires in COVID-19. Sequencing was performed with immunoSEQ multiplex PCR; in TCRdb, only in-frame clones are kept and a portion is missing. The table has around 180,000 clones, about 86% seen once. The specimen was peripheral blood. These receptors were obtained from a woman aged 25 to 39 with active or convalescent COVID-19. The CDR3 runs from the conserved cysteine through the conserved F or W. D genes are given only for firm matches. Only part of the rows carry a size: once, few, many, or a class if the clone is expanded.

>TRBJ2-7|-|-|TRBV13
CASSSLRQASYEQYF
TGTGCCAGCAGCTCCCTTCGACAGGCTTCCTACGAGCAGTACTTC
>TRBJ2-2|-|-|TRBV6-1
CASSEGPGELFF
TGTGCCAGCAGTGAGGGGCCCGGGGAGCTGTTTTTT
>TRBJ2-1|-|TRBD2|TRBV10-3
CAISESGIERETPYNEQFF
TGTGCCATCAGTGAATCCGGGATAGAGCGGGAGACCCCCTACAATGAGCAGTTCTTC
>TRBJ2-7|-|-|TRBV18
CASSPSWAGYYEQYF
TGTGCCAGCTCACCATCCTGGGCGGGGTACTACGAGCAGTACTTC
>TRBJ2-7|few|TRBD2|TRBV6-1
CASSEGTSGSYEQYF
TGTGCCAGCAGTGAAGGGACTAGCGGCTCCTACGAGCAGTACTTC
>TRBJ1-2|-|-|TRBV18
CASSPAGRNYGYTF
TGTGCCAGCTCACCAGCGGGCCGAAACTATGGCTACACCTTC
>TRBJ1-2|few|-|TRBV6-4
CASRGPAGYGYTF
TGTGCCAGCAGAGGCCCAGCAGGGTATGGCTACACCTTC
>TRBJ1-2|-|-|TRBV11-3
CASSTGSQGYTF
TGTGCCAGCAGCACGGGATCGCAAGGCTACACCTTC
>TRBJ1-1|-|-|TRBV3-1/TRBV3-2
CASSHFGQNTEAFF
TGTGCCAGCAGCCATTTCGGACAGAACACTGAAGCTTTCTTT
>TRBJ2-3|-|-|TRBV19
CASSPQLTADTQYF
TGTGCCAGTAGTCCTCAACTGACTGCAGATACGCAGTATTTT
>TRBJ2-7|-|-|TRBV6-5
CAGKTANAFYEQYF
TGTGCCGGCAAGACAGCCAACGCATTCTACGAGCAGTACTTC